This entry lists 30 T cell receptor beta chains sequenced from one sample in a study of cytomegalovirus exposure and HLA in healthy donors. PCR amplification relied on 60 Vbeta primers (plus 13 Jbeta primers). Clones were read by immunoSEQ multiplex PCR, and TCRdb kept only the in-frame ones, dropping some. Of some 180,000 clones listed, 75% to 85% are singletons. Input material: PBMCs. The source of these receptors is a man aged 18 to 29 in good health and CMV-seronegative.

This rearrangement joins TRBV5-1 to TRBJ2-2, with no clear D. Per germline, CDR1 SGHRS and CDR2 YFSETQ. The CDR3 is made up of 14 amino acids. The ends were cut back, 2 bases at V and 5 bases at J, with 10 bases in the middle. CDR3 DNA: TGCGCCAGCAGCTTTAATAGTGTGACCGGGGAGCTGTTTTTT. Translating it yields CASSFNSVTGELFF. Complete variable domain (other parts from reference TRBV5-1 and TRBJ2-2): KAGVTQTPRYLIKTRGQQVTLSCSPISGHRSVSWYQQTPGQGLQFLFEYFSETQRNKGNFPGRFSGRQFSNSRSEMNVSTLELGDSALYLCASSFNSVTGELFFGEGSRLTVL.

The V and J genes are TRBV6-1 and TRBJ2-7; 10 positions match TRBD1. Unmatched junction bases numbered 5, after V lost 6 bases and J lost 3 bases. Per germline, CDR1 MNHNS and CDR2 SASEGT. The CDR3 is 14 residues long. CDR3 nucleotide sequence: TGTGCCAGCAGATTTGGGACAGGGGACTACGAGCAGTACTTC. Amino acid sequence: CASRFGTGDYEQYF.

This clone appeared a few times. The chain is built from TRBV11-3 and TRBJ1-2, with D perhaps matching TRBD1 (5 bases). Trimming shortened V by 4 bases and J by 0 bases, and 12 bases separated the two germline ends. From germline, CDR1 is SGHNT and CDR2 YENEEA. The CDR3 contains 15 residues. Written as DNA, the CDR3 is TGTGCCAGCAGCTACGAACAGGCTACTAACTATGGCTACACCTTC. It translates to CASSYEQATNYGYTF. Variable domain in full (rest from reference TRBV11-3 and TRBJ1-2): EAGVVQSPRYKIIEKKQPVAFWCNPISGHNTLYWYLQNLGQGPELLIRYENEEAVDDSQLPKDRFSAERLKGVDSTLKIQPAELGDSAVYLCASSYEQATNYGYTFGSGTRLTVV.

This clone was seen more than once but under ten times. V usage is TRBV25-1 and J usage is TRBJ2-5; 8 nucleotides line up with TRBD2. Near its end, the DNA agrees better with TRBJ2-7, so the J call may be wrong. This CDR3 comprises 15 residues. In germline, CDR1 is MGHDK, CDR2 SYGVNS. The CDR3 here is CASSATIAGTYEQYF. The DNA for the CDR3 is TGTGCCAGCAGTGCGACCATAGCGGGAACCTACGAGCAGTACTTC.

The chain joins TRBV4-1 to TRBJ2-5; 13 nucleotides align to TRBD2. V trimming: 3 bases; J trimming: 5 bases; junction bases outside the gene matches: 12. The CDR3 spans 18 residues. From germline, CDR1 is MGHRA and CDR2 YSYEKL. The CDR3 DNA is TGCGCCAGCAGCCAGAGACTAGCGGGGGGTCCCTTCGGGGAGACCCAGTACTTC. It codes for CASSQRLAGGPFGETQYF.

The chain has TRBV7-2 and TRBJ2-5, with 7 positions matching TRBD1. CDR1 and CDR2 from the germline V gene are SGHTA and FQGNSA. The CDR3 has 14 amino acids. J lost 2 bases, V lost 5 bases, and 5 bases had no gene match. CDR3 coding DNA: TGTGCCAGCAGCATCACAGGGGTGCAAGAGACCCAGTACTTC. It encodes CASSITGVQETQYF.

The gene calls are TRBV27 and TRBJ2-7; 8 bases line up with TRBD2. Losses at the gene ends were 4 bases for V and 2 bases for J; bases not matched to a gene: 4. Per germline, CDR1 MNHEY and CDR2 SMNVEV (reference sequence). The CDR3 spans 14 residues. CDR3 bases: TGTGCCAGCAGTTATAGCGGGGTAGCCTACGAGCAGTACTTC. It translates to CASSYSGVAYEQYF.

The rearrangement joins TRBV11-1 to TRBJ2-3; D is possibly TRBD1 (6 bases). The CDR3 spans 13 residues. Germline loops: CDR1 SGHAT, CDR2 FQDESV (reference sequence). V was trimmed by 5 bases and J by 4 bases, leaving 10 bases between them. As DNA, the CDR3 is TGTGCCAGCAGCCGTGGACAGCCAGATACGCAGTATTTT. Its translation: CASSRGQPDTQYF.

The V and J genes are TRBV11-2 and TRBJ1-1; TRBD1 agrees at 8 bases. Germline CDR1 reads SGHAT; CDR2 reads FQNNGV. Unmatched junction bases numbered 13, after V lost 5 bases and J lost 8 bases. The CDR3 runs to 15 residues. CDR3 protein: CASSREGQAATEAFF. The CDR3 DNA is TGTGCCAGCAGCCGAGAGGGACAGGCCGCGACGGAAGCTTTCTTT.

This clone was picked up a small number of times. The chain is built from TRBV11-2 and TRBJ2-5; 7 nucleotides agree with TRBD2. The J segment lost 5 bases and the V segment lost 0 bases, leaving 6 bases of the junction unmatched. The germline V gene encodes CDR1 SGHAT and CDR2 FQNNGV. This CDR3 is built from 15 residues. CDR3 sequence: CASSLELGTTETQYF. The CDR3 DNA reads TGTGCCAGCAGCTTAGAGTTGGGGACTACCGAGACCCAGTACTTC.

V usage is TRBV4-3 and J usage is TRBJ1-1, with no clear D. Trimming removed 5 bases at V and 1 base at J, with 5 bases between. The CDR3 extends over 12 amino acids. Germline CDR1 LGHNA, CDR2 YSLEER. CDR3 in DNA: TGCGCCAGCAGCGACAAGAACACTGAAGCTTTCTTT. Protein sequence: CASSDKNTEAFF.

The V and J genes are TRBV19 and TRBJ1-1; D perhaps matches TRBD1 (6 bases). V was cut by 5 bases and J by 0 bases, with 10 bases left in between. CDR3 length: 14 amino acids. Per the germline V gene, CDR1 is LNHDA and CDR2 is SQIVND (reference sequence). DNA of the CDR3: TGTGCCAGTAGTTCACAGGGAATGAACACTGAAGCTTTCTTT. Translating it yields CASSSQGMNTEAFF.

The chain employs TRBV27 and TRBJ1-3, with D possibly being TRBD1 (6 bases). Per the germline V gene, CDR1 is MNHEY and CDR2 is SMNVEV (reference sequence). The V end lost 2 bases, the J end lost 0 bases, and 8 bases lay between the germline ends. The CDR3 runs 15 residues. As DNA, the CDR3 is TGTGCCAGCAGTTTAACAGGGAGCTCTGGAAACACCATATATTTT. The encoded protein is CASSLTGSSGNTIYF.

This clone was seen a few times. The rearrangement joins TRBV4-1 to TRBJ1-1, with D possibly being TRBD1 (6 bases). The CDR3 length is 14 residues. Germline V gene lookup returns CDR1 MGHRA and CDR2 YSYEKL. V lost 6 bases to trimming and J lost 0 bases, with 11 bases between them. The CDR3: CASRQGLMNTEAFF. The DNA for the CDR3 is TGCGCCAGCAGACAGGGCCTCATGAACACTGAAGCTTTCTTT.

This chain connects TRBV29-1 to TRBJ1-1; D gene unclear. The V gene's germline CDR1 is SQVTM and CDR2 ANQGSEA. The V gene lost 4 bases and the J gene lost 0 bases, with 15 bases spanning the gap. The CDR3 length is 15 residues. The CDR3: CSVGGRTGLNTEAFF. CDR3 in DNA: TGCAGCGTTGGAGGTCGAACCGGGTTGAACACTGAAGCTTTCTTT.

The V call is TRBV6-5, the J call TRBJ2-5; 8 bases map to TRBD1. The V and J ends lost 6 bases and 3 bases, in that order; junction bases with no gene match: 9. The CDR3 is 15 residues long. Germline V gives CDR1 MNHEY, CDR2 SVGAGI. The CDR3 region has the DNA TGTGCCAGCAGCCATACAGGGGGGTACGAAGAGACCCAGTACTTC. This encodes CASSHTGGYEETQYF.

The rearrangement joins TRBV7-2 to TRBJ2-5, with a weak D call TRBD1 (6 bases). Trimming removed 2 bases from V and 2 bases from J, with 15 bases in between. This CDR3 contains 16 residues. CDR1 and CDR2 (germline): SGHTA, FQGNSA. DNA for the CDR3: TGTGCCAGCAGCTTAACCCTGAACAGGGAGCAAGAGACCCAGTACTTC. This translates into CASSLTLNREQETQYF. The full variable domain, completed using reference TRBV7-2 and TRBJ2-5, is GAGVSQSPSNKVTEKGKDVELRCDPISGHTALYWYRQSLGQGLEFLIYFQGNSAPDKSGLPSDRFSAERTGGSVSTLTIQRTQQEDSAVYLCASSLTLNREQETQYFGPGTRLLVL.

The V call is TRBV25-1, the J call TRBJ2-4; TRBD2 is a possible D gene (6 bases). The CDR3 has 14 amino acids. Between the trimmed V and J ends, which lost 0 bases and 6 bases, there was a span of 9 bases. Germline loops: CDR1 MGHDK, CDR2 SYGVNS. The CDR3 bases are TGTGCCAGCAGTGAATATCGGGGGAGAAACATTCAGTACTTC. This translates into CASSEYRGRNIQYF.

The CDR3 region has the DNA TGCAGCTACGGGGGGTTTGGAAACACCATATATTTT. It encodes CSYGGFGNTIYF. The chain links TRBV29-1 to TRBJ1-3; D is possibly TRBD1 (5 bases). V was clipped by 8 bases and J by 3 bases, with 11 bases between them. Germline lookup yields CDR1 SQVTM and CDR2 ANQGSEA. This CDR3 contains 12 residues.

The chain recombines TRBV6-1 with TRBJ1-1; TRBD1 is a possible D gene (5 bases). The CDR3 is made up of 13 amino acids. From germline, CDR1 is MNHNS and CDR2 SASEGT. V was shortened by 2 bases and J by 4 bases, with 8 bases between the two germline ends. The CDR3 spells CASSEMGLTEAFF. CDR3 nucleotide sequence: TGTGCCAGCAGTGAAATGGGGCTCACTGAAGCTTTCTTT.

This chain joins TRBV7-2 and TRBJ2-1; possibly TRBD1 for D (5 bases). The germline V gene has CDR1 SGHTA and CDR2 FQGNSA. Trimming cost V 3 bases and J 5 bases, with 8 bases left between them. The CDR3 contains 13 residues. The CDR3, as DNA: TGTGCCAGCAGCTTGGCCAGGGACAATGAGCAGTTCTTC. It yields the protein CASSLARDNEQFF.

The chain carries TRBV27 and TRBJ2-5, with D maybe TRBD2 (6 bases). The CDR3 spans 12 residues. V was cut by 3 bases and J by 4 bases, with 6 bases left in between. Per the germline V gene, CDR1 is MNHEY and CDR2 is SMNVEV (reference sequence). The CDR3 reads CASSLEGETQYF. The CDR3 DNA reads TGTGCCAGCAGTTTGGAGGGAGAGACCCAGTACTTC.

This CDR3 is CASSLAGQGGEQYF. The CDR3 DNA reads as TGTGCCAGCAGCTTAGCGGGACAGGGAGGTGAGCAGTACTTC. The chain carries TRBV7-8 and TRBJ2-7, with TRBD1 identical over 9 bases. J gave up 7 bases and V 0 bases, and 4 bases lay outside the gene matches. There are 14 residues in the CDR3. The germline gives CDR1 SGHVS, CDR2 FQNEAQ.

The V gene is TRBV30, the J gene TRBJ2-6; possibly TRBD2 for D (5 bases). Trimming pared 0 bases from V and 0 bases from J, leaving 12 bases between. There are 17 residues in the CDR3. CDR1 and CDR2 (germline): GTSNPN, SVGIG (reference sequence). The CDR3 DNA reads TGTGCCTGGAGTGTCGGGGATTCCAGCTCTGGGGCCAACGTCCTGACTTTC. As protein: CAWSVGDSSSGANVLTF.

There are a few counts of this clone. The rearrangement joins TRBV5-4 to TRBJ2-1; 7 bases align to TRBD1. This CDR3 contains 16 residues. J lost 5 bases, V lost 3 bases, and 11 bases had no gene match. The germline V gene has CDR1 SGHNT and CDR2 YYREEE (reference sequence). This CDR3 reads CASSSRQGNFHNEQFF. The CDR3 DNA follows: TGTGCCAGCAGCTCGCGACAGGGAAATTTCCACAATGAGCAGTTCTTC. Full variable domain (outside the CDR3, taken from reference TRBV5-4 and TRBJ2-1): ETGVTQSPTHLIKTRGQQVTLRCSSQSGHNTVSWYQQALGQGPQFIFQYYREEENGRGNFPPRFSGLQFPNYSSELNVNALELDDSALYLCASSSRQGNFHNEQFFGPGTRLTVL.

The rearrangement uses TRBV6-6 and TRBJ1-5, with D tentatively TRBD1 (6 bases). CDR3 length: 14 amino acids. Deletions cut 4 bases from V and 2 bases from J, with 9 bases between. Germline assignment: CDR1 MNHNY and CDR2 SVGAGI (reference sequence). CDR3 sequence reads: CASSLRQGNQPQHF. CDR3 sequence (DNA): TGTGCCAGCAGTTTACGACAGGGCAATCAGCCCCAGCATTTT.

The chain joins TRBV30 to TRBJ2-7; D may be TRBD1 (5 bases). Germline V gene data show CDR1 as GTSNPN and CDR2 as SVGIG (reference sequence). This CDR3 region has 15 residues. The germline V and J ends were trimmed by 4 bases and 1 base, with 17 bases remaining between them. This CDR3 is CAWNLQESISYEQYF. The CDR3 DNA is TGTGCCTGGAACCTACAGGAGTCGATTTCCTACGAGCAGTACTTC.

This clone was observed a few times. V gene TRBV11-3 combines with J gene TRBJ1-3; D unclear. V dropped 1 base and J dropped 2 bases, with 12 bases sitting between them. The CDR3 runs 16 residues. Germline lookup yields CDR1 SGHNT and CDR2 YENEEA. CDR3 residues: CASSLGRGSTGNTIYF. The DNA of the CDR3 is TGTGCCAGCAGCTTAGGGCGAGGCAGCACTGGAAACACCATATATTTT.

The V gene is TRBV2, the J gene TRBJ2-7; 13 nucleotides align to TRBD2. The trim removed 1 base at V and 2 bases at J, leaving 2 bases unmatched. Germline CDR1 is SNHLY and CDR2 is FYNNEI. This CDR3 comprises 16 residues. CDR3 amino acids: CASSEGTSGGTYEQYF. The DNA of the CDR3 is TGTGCCAGCAGTGAAGGGACTAGCGGGGGAACCTACGAGCAGTACTTC.

CDR3 DNA sequence: TGTGCCAGCAATCCCCAAGGACTCGTGGGCGAGCAGTACTTC. Protein product: CASNPQGLVGEQYF. V and J are TRBV2 and TRBJ2-7; tentative D call: TRBD2 (5 bases). The CDR3 has 14 residues. Trimming took off 7 bases at V and 6 bases at J, with 19 bases between the two ends. Germline V gene sequence: CDR1 SNHLY, CDR2 FYNNEI.